A selection of T cell receptor beta chains follows, all from one sample in a study of control samples from healthy donors and cancer patients. Produced via immunoSEQ multiplex PCR; TCRdb's table is partial and in-frame only. The data contain some 76,000 clones, just under 90% of them singletons. What was sequenced was PBMCs. Receptors were obtained from a man aged 60-69 years with lung cancer. The conserved cysteine and the conserved F or W are not part of the CDR3 here. The order of the fields is V gene, CDR3 protein.

>TRBV5-6
ASSFVDRESHTIY
>TRBV5-8
ASSLVLAGRETQY
>TRBV6-5
ASSRDGVGEQF
>TRBV5-1
ASSPSGQTNQPQH
>TRBV5-1
ASSPWNRGNEKLF
>TRBV5-8
ASSLGAGPTEAF
>TRBV10-1
ASSEYPGRETQY
>TRBV3-1/TRBV3-2
ASSQEAARGELF
>TRBV6-5
ATQTGSWNTEAF
>TRBV6-5
ASSYTGGSYNEQF
>TRBV6-5
ASSYGGTGAQETQY
>TRBV25-1
ASSELGQGPVGNIQY
>TRBV2
ASSEVLAALVY
>TRBV5-1
ASSPTGGAETQY
>TRBV7-9
ASSFGGGTEAF